Listed below are T cell receptor beta chains from one sample, sequenced in a study of T-cell reconstitution after alpha-beta-depleted transplantation in children. TCRdb processed the PCR reads anew with MiXCR; each CDR3 protein has one entry. The table includes about 440,000 distinct CDR3 sequences, over 40% detected once. The material sequenced was PBMCs, taken before TCRalphabeta/CD19-depleted stem cell transplant. The source of these receptors is a girl aged 2-9 years with aplastic anemia, due to receive a stem cell transplant. Both conserved end residues are part of each CDR3. A D gene is named only where the DNA matches it firmly. A clone size is listed for some rows: how often the clone was seen (once, few, many), or a class if it is expanded.

>TRBJ2-1|.|.|TRBV20-1
CSARAGERSGSSYNEQFF
TGCAGTGCTAGAGCCGGTGAGCGGTCGGGCAGCTCCTACAATGAGCAGTTCTTC
>TRBJ1-2|.|.|TRBV30
CAWRLRGGGYGYTF
TGTGCCTGGAGATTACGGGGGGGCGGCTATGGCTACACCTTC
>TRBJ1-5|few|.|TRBV29-1
CSVGVGQGNQPQHF
TGCAGCGTTGGCGTGGGGCAGGGCAATCAGCCCCAGCATTTT
>TRBJ2-3|.|.|TRBV19
CASSIVGARTMTQYF
TGTGCCAGTAGTATAGTGGGGGCCAGGACAATGACGCAGTATTTT
>TRBJ1-1|.|.|TRBV5-1
CASSFTGIPLGTEAFF
TGCGCCAGCAGTTTTACAGGGATTCCGTTGGGCACTGAAGCTTTCTTT
>TRBJ1-2|.|.|TRBV20-1
CSADSGYTF
TGCAGTGCTGACAGCGGCTACACCTTC
>TRBJ2-7|.|.|TRBV7-2
CASSQSPSYEQYF
TGTGCCAGCAGCCAGTCCCCCTCCTACGAGCAGTACTTC
>TRBJ2-1|few|.|TRBV18
CASSREQDGEQFF
TGTGCCAGCTCACGGGAGCAGGATGGTGAGCAGTTCTTC
>TRBJ1-6|.|TRBD1|TRBV3-1
CASSQEWPGGNSPLHF
TGTGCCAGCAGCCAAGAATGGCCAGGGGGTAATTCACCCCTCCACTTT
>TRBJ2-3|.|.|TRBV29-1
CSVEPSGSTDTQYF
TGCAGCGTTGAACCCAGCGGGAGCACAGATACGCAGTATTTT
>TRBJ2-3|.|.|TRBV27
CASKSDRSHRGTDTQYF
TGTGCCAGCAAATCAGATCGCTCGCACCGCGGGACAGATACGCAGTATTTT
>TRBJ1-5|many|TRBD1|TRBV5-1
CASSQGVNQPQHF
TGCGCCAGCAGCCAGGGGGTAAATCAGCCCCAGCATTTT
>TRBJ2-1|few|.|TRBV20-1
CSATRGVNEQFF
TGCAGTGCAACCCGCGGAGTCAATGAGCAGTTCTTC
>TRBJ1-2|.|TRBD1|TRBV7-2
CASSSYIDRDYGYTF
TGTGCCAGCAGCTCATACATTGACAGGGACTATGGCTACACCTTC
>TRBJ1-5|.|.|TRBV28
CASSLWVGGNQPQHF
TGTGCCAGCAGTTTATGGGTGGGTGGCAATCAGCCCCAGCATTTT
>TRBJ2-1|.|TRBD2|TRBV5-1
CASSLLREPSNHEQFF
TGCGCCAGCAGCTTGTTGCGGGAGCCGAGCAACCATGAGCAGTTCTTC
>TRBJ2-1|.|TRBD1|TRBV20-1
CSARGSGQGLYNEQFF
TGCAGTGCTAGAGGTTCAGGACAGGGACTTTACAATGAGCAGTTCTTC
>TRBJ1-1|once|.|TRBV20-1
CSARAGRGNTEAFF
TGCAGTGCTAGAGCGGGACGGGGAAACACTGAAGCTTTCTTT
>TRBJ2-3|.|.|TRBV28
CASSIISGSTDTQYF
TGTGCCAGCAGTATCATTAGCGGAAGCACAGATACGCAGTATTTT
>TRBJ1-5|.|.|TRBV18
CASSPGGDQPQHF
TGTGCCAGCTCACCAGGGGGGGATCAGCCCCAGCATTTT
>TRBJ2-5|.|TRBD2|TRBV27
CASSTASRESQETQYF
TGTGCCAGCAGTACCGCCTCGCGGGAGTCCCAAGAGACCCAGTACTTC
>TRBJ2-7|.|TRBD1|TRBV24-1
CATSDPTGVEQYF
TGTGCCACCAGTGATCCGACAGGGGTCGAGCAGTACTTC
>TRBJ2-3|.|TRBD1|TRBV29-1
CSHSLYGQGAKDTQYF
TGCAGCCACAGCCTTTACGGACAGGGGGCAAAGGATACGCAGTATTTT
>TRBJ2-3|many|TRBD2|TRBV24-1
CATSPRTSGRSTDTQYF
TGTGCCACCAGTCCCCGGACTAGCGGGCGTAGCACAGATACGCAGTATTTT
>TRBJ1-1|many|.|TRBV7-9
CASSGGGMAEAFF
TGTGCCAGCAGCGGGGGGGGGATGGCTGAAGCTTTCTTT
>TRBJ2-7|.|TRBD1|TRBV7-8
CASSPKTGGSYEQYF
TGTGCCAGCAGCCCCAAGACAGGGGGCTCCTACGAGCAGTACTTC
>TRBJ1-4|.|TRBD1|TRBV7-2
CASSKGGTANEKLFF
TGTGCCAGCAGCAAAGGAGGGACAGCTAATGAAAAACTGTTTTTT
>TRBJ2-2|few|.|TRBV18
CASSPSGPSPLNTGELFF
TGTGCCAGCTCACCATCCGGACCGTCTCCTCTTAACACCGGGGAGCTGTTTTTT
>TRBJ2-1|few|TRBD2|TRBV5-1
CASSRPSGRTNNEQFF
TGCGCCAGCAGCCGTCCTAGCGGGAGAACCAACAATGAGCAGTTCTTC